This T cell receptor (beta chain) derives from a study of shared clonotypes between healthy human individuals. Terminally differentiated effector memory CD45RA+ cells were excluded from the naive CD8 cells, which were CD45RO-negative and positively selected for CCR7. In replicate PCRs of sorted subsets, about 200 ng DNA, approximately 32,000 T cell genomes, was used. The assay was immunoSEQ multiplex PCR, and TCRdb's table has in-frame clones only and misses some. This table holds roughly 2,000,000 clones, just over 90% found once. This clone has only one observation. This CDR3 region has 16 residues. CDR1 and CDR2 from the germline V gene are LNHDA and SQIVND (reference sequence). The V and J ends lost 3 bases and 8 bases, in that order; junction bases with no gene match: 12.

Specimen: naive CD8+ T cells from PBMCs. The origin of this receptor is a man between 18 and 35 years old in good health. Some clones in this sample may be carry-over from other donors' samples. This rearrangement joins TRBV19 to TRBJ2-1; 8 bases are a match to TRBD2. The CDR3 region has the DNA TGTGCCAGTAGTATTACGGGACTAGGTTCGGCAGATGAGCAGTTCTTC. It is translated as CASSITGLGSADEQFF. Supplemented by reference TRBV19 and TRBJ2-1, the full variable domain reads DGGITQSPKYLFRKEGQNVTLSCEQNLNHDAMYWYRQDPGQGLRLIYYSQIVNDFQKGDIAEGYSVSREKKESFPLTVTSAQKNPTAFYLCASSITGLGSADEQFFGPGTRLTVL.